A selection of T cell receptor beta chains follows, all from one sample in a study of early T cells in non-severe SARS-CoV-2 infection. TCRdb called the 5' RACE reads again in MiXCR, with one record for every CDR3 protein. The profile covers more than 55,000 distinct CDR3 sequences, with roughly an eighth appearing a single time and roughly 9.3% taken by the ten largest. The sample was whole blood, taken at baseline. The source of these receptors is an adult who was a healthcare worker with PCR-confirmed SARS-CoV-2 infection or an uninfected control (not recorded which). Both conserved end residues are part of each CDR3. The order of the fields is D gene, clone size, J gene, V gene, CDR3 protein, CDR3 DNA. The D gene is left open where the match is weak. Clone size appears in some rows only: once, few, many, or a class for an expanded clone.

>TRBD1|NA|TRBJ1-5|TRBV19
CASSSTGGAYQPQHF
TGTGCCAGTAGTAGTACAGGGGGAGCCTATCAGCCCCAGCATTTT
>NA|many|TRBJ2-2|TRBV2
CASSGGDIDANTGELFF
TGTGCCAGCAGTGGGGGGGACATCGACGCGAACACCGGGGAGCTGTTTTTT
>NA|NA|TRBJ1-1|TRBV4-1
CASSQGTEVAFF
TGCGCCAGCAGCCAAGGGACAGAGGTAGCTTTCTTT
>TRBD2|few|TRBJ2-3|TRBV20-1
CSARDWTSPDTQYF
TGCAGTGCTAGAGATTGGACTAGCCCGGATACGCAGTATTTT
>TRBD1|NA|TRBJ2-7|TRBV6-6
CATFSTGAYEQYF
TGTGCCACCTTCTCAACAGGGGCCTACGAGCAGTACTTC
>NA|NA|TRBJ2-7|TRBV29-1
CSMETKSSYEQYF
TGCAGCATGGAAACCAAATCCTCCTACGAGCAGTACTTC
>NA|NA|TRBJ2-3|TRBV5-1
CASSLAPGAGTDTQYF
TGCGCCAGCAGCTTGGCCCCTGGCGCGGGCACAGATACGCAGTATTTT
>NA|many|TRBJ2-1|TRBV20-1
CSARDERQRGIEQFF
TGCAGTGCTAGAGATGAAAGACAGCGAGGGATTGAGCAGTTCTTC
>NA|few|TRBJ2-7|TRBV11-3
CASSLTSSYEQYF
TGTGCCAGCAGTTTAACTAGCTCCTACGAGCAGTACTTC
>TRBD2|many|TRBJ2-1|TRBV4-1
CASSQPGLAGDNEQFF
TGCGCCAGCAGCCAACCGGGACTAGCGGGGGATAATGAGCAGTTCTTC
>TRBD2|NA|TRBJ2-7|TRBV9
CASSAGLAGVEQYF
TGTGCCAGCAGCGCGGGACTAGCGGGAGTCGAGCAGTACTTC
>TRBD2|few|TRBJ2-1|TRBV7-6
CASSLTSGVYNEQFF
TGTGCCAGCAGCCTTACTAGCGGGGTTTACAATGAGCAGTTCTTC
>NA|NA|TRBJ2-7|TRBV9
CASSAGGVPSYEQYF
TGTGCCAGCAGCGCTGGGGGAGTCCCCTCCTACGAGCAGTACTTC
>NA|few|TRBJ1-2|TRBV27
CASSYTRQYGYTF
TGTGCCAGCAGTTACACCCGACAGTATGGCTACACCTTC
>TRBD1|once|TRBJ2-1|TRBV6-1
CASSAQGQGQQFF
TGTGCCAGCAGTGCACAGGGACAGGGCCAGCAGTTCTTC